The present entry profiles one TCR beta chain with its context. Its target is unknown. CDR3 size: 14 residues. The germline CDR1 and CDR2 sequences are SGHTA and FQGNSA. V lost 1 base and J lost 7, with 10 bases in between. The record originates from a study of T cell repertoires in cytomegalovirus infection. At the level of the study: Recently identified HLA-C-restricted and well-studied HLA-B-restricted CMV epitopes were used. Shared public TCR beta signatures pointed to both CMV infection and a matching HLA type. Whole-study findings and limits: There were HLA-C-restricted CMV-specific TCR beta clonotypes dominating the ex vivo response. Carriage of CMV together with the relevant HLA was identifiable through cumulative public TCR beta family frequency.

TCRdb redid the calling of the reads with MiXCR, one entry per CDR3 protein. This table holds hundreds of thousands of distinct CDR3 sequences, around 30% found once. The sequence was collected from a human donor in good health (CMV status not recorded). Some clones in this sample may be carry-over from other donors' samples. V is TRBV7-2 and J is TRBJ1-4; no clear D. Sequencing used cultured PBMCs, obtained from culture after CMV antigen stimulation. This chain's CDR3 is CASSLGRPTEKLFF. As DNA, the CDR3 is TGTGCCAGCAGCTTAGGGCGCCCTACTGAAAAACTGTTTTTT.